A selection of T cell receptor beta chains follows, all from one sample in a study of breast tumors, draining lymph nodes, adjacent tissues. Each CDR3 protein gets one entry after TCRdb re-called the multiplex PCR reads with MiXCR. The sample holds roughly 21,000 distinct CDR3 sequences, about 50% seen once. The material sequenced was breast tumor tissue. These receptors came from a female donor with breast cancer. Some clones in this sample may be carry-over from other donors' samples. CDR3s include the opening cysteine and the closing phenylalanine or tryptophan.

J gene	V gene	CDR3 protein
TRBJ2-7	TRBV20-1	CSAKGGSGTSNYEQYF
TRBJ1-4	TRBV12-3/TRBV12-4	CASRNAGGGAREKLFF
TRBJ1-3	TRBV19	CASSIGKGSGNTIYF
TRBJ2-1	TRBV20-1	CSARAGTSETGYNEQFF
TRBJ2-1	TRBV2	CASQRYNEQFF
TRBJ2-3	TRBV7-2	CASSLARHYGADTQYF
TRBJ2-7	TRBV7-9	CASTSKGQGKYEQYF
TRBJ1-1	TRBV6-2/TRBV6-3	CASSYMDTEAFF
TRBJ2-1	TRBV20-1	CSAPGLTHNEQFF
TRBJ2-1	TRBV19	CASSYDSYNEQFF
TRBJ1-2	TRBV20-1	CSAPGQGAGNGYTF
TRBJ2-3	TRBV6-6	CASSYAPESATDTQYF
TRBJ2-7	TRBV18	CASTPLTGTGLSEQNF
TRBJ2-3	TRBV6-6	CASTPPGLGDTQYF
TRBJ1-1	TRBV29-1	CSVESDRDVFF
TRBJ2-7	TRBV30	CAWSVRASYEQYF
TRBJ2-5	TRBV29-1	CSTGQGGETQYF
TRBJ2-5	TRBV6-1	CASNHHKFGLADFQETQYF
TRBJ1-5	TRBV20-1	CSASQPDTRGQNQPQHF
TRBJ1-2	TRBV6-1	CASSEVGGDYGHTF
TRBJ2-1	TRBV20-1	CSATGGTYYNEQFF
TRBJ2-5	TRBV7-2	CASSFTRKETQYF
TRBJ2-7	TRBV6-1	CASPPNLDRGSYEQYF
TRBJ2-7	TRBV20-1	CSASGLAGPYEQYF
TRBJ2-3	TRBV30	CAWSRGQGANTQYF
TRBJ2-5	TRBV5-8	CASSPRLAGGKETQYF
TRBJ2-5	TRBV12-3/TRBV12-4	CASSLTGSLETQYF
TRBJ2-5	TRBV18	CASSPRPGDPEAQYF
TRBJ2-5	TRBV11-2	CVSSLNVGPAVF
TRBJ2-5	TRBV7-9	CASSLASSGTSVQETQYF
TRBJ1-2	TRBV11-3	CASSLRGAPGGYTF
-	TRBV19	CASSGNSGYEQYF
TRBJ2-5	TRBV11-2	CASSGLVLNQNF
TRBJ2-3	TRBV20-1	CSLAGAGGATDTQYF
TRBJ2-3	TRBV7-6	CASSGAPRGDTQYF
TRBJ2-7	TRBV6-5	CASRTAPGQRAREQYF
TRBJ1-4	TRBV5-5	CASSTHLRDNEKLFF
TRBJ2-2	TRBV6-2/TRBV6-3	CASSYDTNTGELFF
TRBJ2-3	TRBV20-1	CSAKATSGSEADTQYF
TRBJ1-5	TRBV20-1	CSARDPGTGGLETQHF
TRBJ2-1	TRBV12-3/TRBV12-4	CASSLGTVKNEQFF
TRBJ2-3	TRBV7-2	CASSSNSGAGFDTQYF
TRBJ2-3	TRBV20-1	CSLAGAGFTDTQYF
TRBJ1-5	TRBV18	CASSLQGGSNQPQHF
TRBJ2-3	TRBV5-1	CASSAPVGLAGHTDTQYF
TRBJ2-3	TRBV5-1	CASSRAGTSGDTQYF
TRBJ2-3	TRBV29-1	CSVTGLAGVSDTQYF
TRBJ2-3	TRBV20-1	CSASYPGASTDTQYF
TRBJ2-2	TRBV5-1	CASSGYTGELFF
TRBJ2-3	TRBV24-1	CATRRGRGGTDTQYF
TRBJ2-7	TRBV7-9	CASSSGLAGPYEQYF
TRBJ1-2	TRBV29-1	CSGYSPGQGTYGYTF
TRBJ1-5	TRBV20-1	CSAGADSNQTQHF
TRBJ2-3	TRBV10-3	CATRLAGVDTQYF
TRBJ2-5	TRBV4-1	CASSQEGQGSWTQYF
TRBJ2-5	TRBV7-2	CASSRPVGTPWF
TRBJ2-1	TRBV7-9	CASSLDGGGHNEQFF
TRBJ2-5	TRBV6-1	CASSVFGTSGETQYF